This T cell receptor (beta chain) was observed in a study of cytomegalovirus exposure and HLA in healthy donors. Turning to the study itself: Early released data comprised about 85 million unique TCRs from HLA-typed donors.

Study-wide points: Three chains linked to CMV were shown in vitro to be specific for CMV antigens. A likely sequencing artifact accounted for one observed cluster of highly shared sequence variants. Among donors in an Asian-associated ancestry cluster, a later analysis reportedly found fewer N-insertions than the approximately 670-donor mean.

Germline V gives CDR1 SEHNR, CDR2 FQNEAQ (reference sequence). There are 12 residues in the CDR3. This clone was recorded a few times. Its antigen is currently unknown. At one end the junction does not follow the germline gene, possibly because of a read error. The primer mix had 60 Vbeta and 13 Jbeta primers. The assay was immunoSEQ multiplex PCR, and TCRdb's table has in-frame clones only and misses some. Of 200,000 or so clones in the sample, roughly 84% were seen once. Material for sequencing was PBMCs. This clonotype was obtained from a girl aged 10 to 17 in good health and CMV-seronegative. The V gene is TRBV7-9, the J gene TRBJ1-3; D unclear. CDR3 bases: TGTTCCAGCAGCTTATTAGAGGACACCATATATTTT. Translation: CSSSLLEDTIYF.